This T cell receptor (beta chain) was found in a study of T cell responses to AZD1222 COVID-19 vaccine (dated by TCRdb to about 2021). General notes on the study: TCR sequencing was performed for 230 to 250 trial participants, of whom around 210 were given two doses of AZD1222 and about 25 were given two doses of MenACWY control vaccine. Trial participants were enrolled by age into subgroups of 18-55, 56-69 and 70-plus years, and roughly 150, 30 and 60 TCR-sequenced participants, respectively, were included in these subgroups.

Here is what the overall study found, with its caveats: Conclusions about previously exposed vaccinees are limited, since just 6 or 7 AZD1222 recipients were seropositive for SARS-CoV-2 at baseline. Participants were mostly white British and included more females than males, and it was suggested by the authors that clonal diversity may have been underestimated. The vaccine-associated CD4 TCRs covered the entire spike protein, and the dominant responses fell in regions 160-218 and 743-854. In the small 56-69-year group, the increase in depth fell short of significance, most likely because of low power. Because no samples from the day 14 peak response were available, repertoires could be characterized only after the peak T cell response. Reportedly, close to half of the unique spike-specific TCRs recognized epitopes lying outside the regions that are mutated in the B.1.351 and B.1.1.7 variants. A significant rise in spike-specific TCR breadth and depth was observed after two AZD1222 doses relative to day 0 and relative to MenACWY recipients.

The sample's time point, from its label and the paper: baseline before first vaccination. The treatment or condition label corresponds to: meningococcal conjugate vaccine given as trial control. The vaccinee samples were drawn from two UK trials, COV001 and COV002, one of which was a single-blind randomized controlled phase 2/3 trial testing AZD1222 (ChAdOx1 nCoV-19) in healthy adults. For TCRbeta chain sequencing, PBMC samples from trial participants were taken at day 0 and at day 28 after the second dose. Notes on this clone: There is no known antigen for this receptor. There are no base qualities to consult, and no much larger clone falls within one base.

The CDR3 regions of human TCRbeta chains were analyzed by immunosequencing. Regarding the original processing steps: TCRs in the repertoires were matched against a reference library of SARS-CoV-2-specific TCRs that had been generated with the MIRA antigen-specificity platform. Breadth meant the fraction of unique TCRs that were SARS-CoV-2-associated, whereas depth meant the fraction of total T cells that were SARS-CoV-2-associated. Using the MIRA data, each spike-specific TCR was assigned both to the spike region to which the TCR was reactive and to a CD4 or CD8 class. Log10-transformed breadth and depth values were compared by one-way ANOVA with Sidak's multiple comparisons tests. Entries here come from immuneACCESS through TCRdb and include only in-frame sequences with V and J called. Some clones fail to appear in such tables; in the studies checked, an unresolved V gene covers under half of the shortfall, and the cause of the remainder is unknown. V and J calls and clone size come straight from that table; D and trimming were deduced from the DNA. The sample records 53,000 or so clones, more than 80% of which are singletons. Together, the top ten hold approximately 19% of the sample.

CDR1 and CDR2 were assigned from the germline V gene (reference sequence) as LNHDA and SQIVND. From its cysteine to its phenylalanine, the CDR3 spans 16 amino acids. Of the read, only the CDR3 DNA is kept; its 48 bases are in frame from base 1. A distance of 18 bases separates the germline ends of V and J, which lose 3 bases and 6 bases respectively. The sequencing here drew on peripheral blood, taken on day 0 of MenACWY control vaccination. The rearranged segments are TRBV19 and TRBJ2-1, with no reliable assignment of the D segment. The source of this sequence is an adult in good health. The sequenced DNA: TGTGCCAGTAGTATTCTCAGGTCCTCTACTATCAATGAGCAGTTCTTC. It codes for CASSILRSSTINEQFF.